These 7 T cell receptor beta chains originate from one sample sequenced in a study of T cell responses to AZD1222 COVID-19 vaccine. Data came from immunoSEQ multiplex PCR; TCRdb stores just in-frame clones and leaves some out. The table shows 75,000 to 95,000 clones, with over 75% occurring only once. This specimen was peripheral blood, taken on day 0 of AZD1222 vaccination. Receptors originate from an adult in good health.

This chain uses TRBV19 with TRBJ2-5; D gene unclear. This CDR3 is 12 amino acids long. V lost 6 bases, J lost 5 bases, and 10 bases lay in between. CDR1 is LNHDA and CDR2 is SQIVND in the germline V gene (reference sequence). The CDR3 sequence is CASSSTGETQYF. The CDR3 DNA sequence: TGTGCCAGTAGCTCGACTGGGGAGACCCAGTACTTC.

The CDR3 loop is CASSLGETGSGDTQYF. CDR3 coding DNA: TGTGCCAGCAGCTTGGGGGAGACAGGATCAGGAGATACGCAGTATTTT. This rearrangement joins TRBV11-3 to TRBJ2-3; possible D gene TRBD1, 6 bases. The V gene's germline CDR1 is SGHNT and CDR2 YENEEA. V gave up 3 bases and J gave up 5 bases, with 18 bases separating them. The CDR3 sequence is 16 residues long.

The V gene is TRBV7-2, the J gene TRBJ1-5; D is unclear. V shed 1 base and J shed 5 bases, with 12 bases lying between them. The CDR3 spans 15 residues. Germline loops: CDR1 SGHTA, CDR2 FQGNSA. CDR3 DNA sequence: TGTGCCAGCAGCTTAGGATCAGGAGACCATCAGCCCCAGCATTTT. Its translation: CASSLGSGDHQPQHF. Drawing the rest from reference TRBV7-2 and TRBJ1-5, the complete variable domain is GAGVSQSPSNKVTEKGKDVELRCDPISGHTALYWYRQSLGQGLEFLIYFQGNSAPDKSGLPSDRFSAERTGGSVSTLTIQRTQQEDSAVYLCASSLGSGDHQPQHFGDGTRLSIL.

The chain uses TRBV7-9 and TRBJ2-7; D ambiguous. Germline CDR1 reads SEHNR; CDR2 reads FQNEAQ (reference sequence). The CDR3 is made up of 12 amino acids. The V end lost 2 bases, the J end lost 7 bases, and 9 bases lay between the germline ends. CDR3 in amino acids: CASSLMVGEQYF. CDR3 bases: TGTGCCAGCAGCTTAATGGTGGGAGAGCAGTACTTC. The whole variable domain, remainder taken from reference TRBV7-9 and TRBJ2-7, is DTGVSQNPRHKITKRGQNVTFRCDPISEHNRLYWYRQTLGQGPEFLTYFQNEAQLEKSRLLSDRFSAERPKGSFSTLEIQRTEQGDSAMYLCASSLMVGEQYFGPGTRLTVT.

This chain links TRBV28 with TRBJ1-4; the match to TRBD1 covers 8 bases. The CDR3 is 15 amino acids. Germline assignment: CDR1 MDHEN and CDR2 SYDVKM. Trimming removed 3 bases from V and 8 bases from J; junction bases left unmatched: 8. The CDR3, as DNA: TGTGCCAGCAGTTTCGTCAGGACAGGGAACGAAAAACTGTTTTTT. Its protein product is CASSFVRTGNEKLFF.

This clone is medium-sized in the sample. J is TRBJ2-2 and V is TRBV9; the D gene is possibly TRBD1 (5 bases). This CDR3 is 15 amino acids long. Germline CDR1 is SGDLS and CDR2 is YYNGEE. V lost 6 bases, J lost 1 base, and 13 bases lay in between. Here the CDR3 DNA reads TGTGCCAGCAAGGACACGAGTGAGAACACCGGGGAGCTGTTTTTT. Its protein product is CASKDTSENTGELFF. Variable domain in full (rest from reference TRBV9 and TRBJ2-2): DSGVTQTPKHLITATGQRVTLRCSPRSGDLSVYWYQQSLDQGLQFLIQYYNGEERAKGNILERFSAQQFPDLHSELNLSSLELGDSALYFCASKDTSENTGELFFGEGSRLTVL.

The chain recombines TRBV11-3 with TRBJ2-1; TRBD1 matches at 7 bases. Germline V gene sequence: CDR1 SGHNT, CDR2 YENEEA. The CDR3 is 15 residues long. Trimming removed 5 bases from V and 2 bases from J; junction bases left unmatched: 6. The chain's CDR3 is CASSLVGTAYNEQFF. The CDR3 DNA reads as TGTGCCAGCAGCCTAGTGGGGACAGCCTACAATGAGCAGTTCTTC.